What follows is one T cell receptor beta chain and its context. This record comes from a study of blood T cell repertoires in COVID-19. Study details: Researchers got acute and convalescent COVID-19 samples from the United States, Italy and Spain. Sources were T cells, B-cell-depleted T cells, or PBMCs; the material itself was cDNA or gDNA.

This CDR3 contains 12 residues. The junction had 5 bases not matched to a gene; V was cut back by 5 bases and J by 8 bases. The germline gives CDR1 LNHDA, CDR2 SQIVND (reference sequence). Authors' data handling: Amplification of reference gene primers provided the estimated nucleated cell counts. Profiling relied on immunoSEQ multiplex PCR, and the TCRdb table lists in-frame clones only, not all of them. V, J and clone size were drawn from that table, and D and trimming were deduced from the DNA. The table shows about 94,000 clones, with about 80% occurring only once. V usage is TRBV19 and J usage is TRBJ1-1; 7 nucleotides align to TRBD1. This sequence was found in a human donor in a cohort sampled during active COVID-19. What was sequenced was peripheral blood. The CDR3 is CASSQGQIEAFF. CDR3 DNA: TGTGCCAGTAGTCAGGGACAGATAGAAGCTTTCTTT.